This TCR beta chain comes out of a study of blood T cells in healthy people across ages (dated by TCRdb to between 2015 and 2016). With regard to the full study: In model experiments, template switching captured about one uniquely barcoded TCR beta cDNA molecule for every two T cells. Donors were grouped into four age groups: young (average roughly 16 years), middle-aged (around 39), aged (about 60) and long-lived (82). Age-related changes in TCR beta repertoire diversity were measured in the study by deep sequencing normalized with unique cDNA molecular identifiers. Two additional independent replicas of 1 million unique cDNA reads from the same blood draw were analyzed for two donors (one aged 18 to 29 and one aged 80 or older). Donors of different ages were randomly distributed across sequencing lanes to avoid experimental bias.

The receptor library was made with 5' RACE. Sequencing used an Illumina HiSeq 2500. The second PCR ran for about 6 to 12 cycles and used a J-beta primer mix along with a sample-barcoded 5' primer. Each TCR beta cDNA molecule received a unique molecular identifier from a template-switch 5' adaptor carrying 12 random nucleotides. At least 2.5 million CDR3-containing paired-end reads were obtained from each sample. First-strand cDNA synthesis was performed from all RNA using the Mint cDNA synthesis kit, with priming by a TRBC-specific oligonucleotide. After uracil-DNA glycosylase treatment, a first 18-cycle PCR used universal primers M1SS and BC2_uni_R on all cDNA. The original methods were these. Each sample was normalized by randomly selecting 1 million high-quality reads, each carrying a distinct molecular identifier. Reads with shared molecular identifiers were discarded instead of being binned into consensus sequences. MiTCR, set to a Q25 quality threshold and the strictest error-elimination algorithm, was used for CDR3 identification, clonotype clustering and error correction. Lower-bound total TCR beta diversity was estimated with a nonparametric unseen species model using Euler transformation. TCRdb reanalyzed the raw reads on its own, using fastp at Q25 for trimming and MiXCR for clone calling, and kept in-frame beta chains. One record per CDR3 amino acid sequence lists the most common genes and DNA. In this record, the V and J calls reflect TCRdb's handling and not the investigators' own analysis. Recorded for this sample are 1.5 million to 2 million distinct CDR3 sequences; about 50% of them occurred a single time. The ten largest make up 2% to 2.5% of the sample.

With regard to this clonotype: Its antigen is still unknown. Base quality data are lacking; no much larger clone is found one base away.

Donors were around 37 systemically healthy Caucasian individuals from Russia aged roughly 6 to 100 years. Each donor gave roughly 9 milliliters of peripheral blood, drawn into EDTA-treated Vacutainer tubes. Ficoll-Paque density-gradient centrifugation was used to isolate PBMCs, with at least 6.5 million per sample. Total RNA, at least 6 micrograms per sample, was extracted from PBMCs with Trizol reagent. For every donor, flow cytometry on a PBMC aliquot measured the percentage of naive CD45RAhigh/CD27high T cells. The full study reports these points: Bulk unsorted PBMC profiling prevented conclusive comparison of naive and antigen-experienced compartments. Because donor CMV infection status was unknown, age-related changes in expanded clonotypes were potentially confounded. Total diversity estimates from one million sequenced T cells were considered lower bounds and underestimates. Observed TCR beta diversity per million T cells fell roughly linearly with age, and a significant reduction was already apparent by age roughly 41. A strong correlation was found between observed TCR beta diversity and the percentage of naive T cells measured by flow cytometry. Compared with the aged group, the long-lived group had more naive CD4+ T cells, fewer expanded clones and increased TCR diversity, a pattern suggesting age selection.

V is cut back by 10 bases and J by 0 bases, with 4 bases in the junction unmatched. The CDR3 has 14 amino acids, counting the end cysteine and phenylalanine. CDR3 DNA is the only sequence kept; it has 42 bases, read in frame from the first base. In the germline V gene (reference sequence), CDR1 corresponds to WNHNN and CDR2 to SYGVQD. This receptor was obtained from a woman aged 40 to 50 in good health. Sequenced input: blood. Recombination linked TRBV10-1 to TRBJ2-3, and 10 junctional nucleotides match TRBD2. The nucleotide sequence is TGCGCCACCGGACTAGCGGACAGCACAGATACGCAGTATTTT. Translated, this gives CATGLADSTDTQYF.